The 2 T cell receptor beta chains listed next were all sequenced from one sample in a study of T-cell memory formation after mild COVID-19 (TCRdb year 2021). Preparation of the library involved 5' RACE. TCRdb names Illumina NovaSeq 6000 as the instrument used. TCRdb cleaned the public reads at Q25 with fastp, built clones with MiXCR and kept in-frame beta chains. Under each unique CDR3 protein, matching rows form one entry showing the most common genes and DNA. In this sample the table shows tens of thousands of distinct CDR3 sequences, roughly 15% of which occur a single time. The ten largest clones add up to approximately 39% of the sample. The sequenced sample consisted of PBMCs or a T cell subset sorted from them (not recorded which). Receptors were obtained from a man aged 18 to 30 who had mild COVID-19 (a few samples of this study predate the infection). The sample titles of this study are shuffled in the database, so cell type and time point are left out; the donor was told from shared clones.

The gene calls are TRBV20-1 and TRBJ2-1; D ambiguous. V was clipped by 1 base and J by 7 bases, with 5 bases between them. CDR1 DFQATT and CDR2 SNEGSKA come from the germline V gene (reference sequence). The CDR3 extends over 11 amino acids. Here the CDR3 reads CSARGGNEQFF. The CDR3 region has the DNA TGCAGTGCTAGAGGTGGAAATGAGCAGTTCTTC.

This chain links TRBV6-6 with TRBJ2-3; TRBD2 agrees at 7 bases. CDR3 length: 15 amino acids. CDR1 is MNHNY, CDR2 SVGAGI, per germline (reference sequence). Trimming at V came to 3 bases and at J to 3 bases, leaving 6 bases not matched to a gene. This CDR3 reads CASSYLTAGTDTQYF. DNA for the CDR3: TGTGCCAGCAGTTATTTAACAGCGGGGACAGATACGCAGTATTTT.